This TCR beta chain came from a study of post-analysis software for immune sequencing data. Study-wide results and caveats: There were roughly 5 TRBV segments more frequent in patients than controls, and TRBV5-6, TRBV5-1 and TRBV20-1 were among them. Multiple sclerosis patients had significantly lower normalized Chao1 diversity than controls. With F measure, samples from one preparation batch clustered together strongly.

Between the trimmed V and J ends, which lost 2 bases and 10 bases, there was a span of 14 bases. There are 13 residues in the CDR3. CDR1 and CDR2 (germline): MNHEY, SVGAGI. For this clonotype: No antigen is known for it.

cDNA libraries for TCR beta contained unique molecular identifiers. Each CDR3 protein gets one entry after TCRdb re-called the PCR reads with MiXCR. Among some 890,000 distinct CDR3 sequences listed, under 70% were seen once. The sequencing input was blood. The sequence was obtained from a girl aged 5-17 years with multiple sclerosis. V and J are TRBV6-5 and TRBJ1-2; D is unclear. The CDR3 DNA reads as TGTGCCAGCAGTTACGTGGGAAGTCTGGCCTACACCTTC. This codes for CASSYVGSLAYTF.